This entry lists 20 T cell receptor beta chains sequenced from one sample in a study of blood T cell repertoires in COVID-19. Data came from immunoSEQ multiplex PCR; TCRdb stores just in-frame clones and leaves some out. The sample consists of around 77,000 clones, approximately 90% of them appearing once. Input material: peripheral blood. These receptors were obtained from a woman in her sixties with active COVID-19.

The rearrangement uses TRBV18 and TRBJ2-7, with D perhaps TRBD1 (5 bases). There are 17 residues in the CDR3. Trimming removed 2 bases from V and 0 bases from J, with 17 bases in between. CDR1 is KGHSH and CDR2 is LQKENI in the germline V gene. DNA for the CDR3: TGTGCCAGCTCACCAATCCAGGGCCCATCAAGCTCCTACGAGCAGTACTTC. This sequence encodes CASSPIQGPSSSYEQYF.

This clone was found once. The chain links TRBV12-3 or TRBV12-4 to TRBJ1-1; a weak D match, TRBD1 (6 bases). The ends were cut back, 5 bases at V and 4 bases at J, with 11 bases in the middle. The CDR3 extends over 13 amino acids. The CDR3 DNA reads TGTGCCAGCAGTACCGACAGGAGCACTGAAGCTTTCTTT. Translated, it gives CASSTDRSTEAFF.

V usage is TRBV4-1 and J usage is TRBJ2-7; 9 nucleotides align to TRBD2. The ends lost 1 base at V and 2 bases at J; junction bases unmatched: 3. Germline values: CDR1 MGHRA, CDR2 YSYEKL. This CDR3 is built from 15 residues. The CDR3 loop is CASSQGTSVAYEQYF. CDR3 bases: TGCGCCAGCAGCCAAGGGACTAGCGTCGCCTACGAGCAGTACTTC.

The genes are TRBV19 and TRBJ2-1; the D is unclear. CDR3 size: 14 residues. V was shortened by 6 bases and J by 5 bases, with 14 bases between the two germline ends. Looked up from germline, CDR1 is LNHDA and CDR2 is SQIVND (reference sequence). This CDR3 is CASSRAKYNNEQFF. CDR3 sequence (DNA): TGTGCCAGTAGCCGAGCGAAGTATAACAATGAGCAGTTCTTC.

This rearrangement joins TRBV7-8 to TRBJ2-7, with 10 bases fitting TRBD1. The ends lost 5 bases at V and 4 bases at J; junction bases unmatched: 8. Germline V lookup: CDR1 SGHVS, CDR2 FQNEAQ. This CDR3 has 15 residues. CDR3 sequence (DNA): TGTGCCAGCAGCCTCTCCGGGACAGGGGCTTACGAGCAGTACTTC. It codes for CASSLSGTGAYEQYF.

This chain links TRBV6-6 with TRBJ1-1; D not certain. V was cut by 5 bases and J by 4 bases, with 14 bases left in between. The CDR3 length is 14 residues. Germline V lookup: CDR1 MNHNY, CDR2 SVGAGI (reference sequence). This chain's CDR3 is CASSPLPEVTEAFF. CDR3 sequence (DNA): TGTGCCAGCAGTCCCCTACCGGAGGTCACTGAAGCTTTCTTT.

V is TRBV19 and J is TRBJ2-1, with TRBD1 as a possible D gene (6 bases). V lost 5 bases and J lost 5, with 10 bases in between. Germline V gives CDR1 LNHDA, CDR2 SQIVND (reference sequence). The CDR3 has 13 residues. The CDR3 sequence: CASSPEGDNEQFF. CDR3 coding DNA: TGTGCCAGTAGTCCAGAGGGGGACAATGAGCAGTTCTTC.

The V and J genes are TRBV6-6 and TRBJ1-5; 7 nucleotides line up with TRBD1. Per the germline V gene, CDR1 is MNHNY and CDR2 is SVGAGI (reference sequence). This CDR3 spans 15 amino acids. After removal of 2 bases from V and 3 bases from J, the junction contained 4 bases not matched to a gene. The CDR3: CASSYEGGLNQPQHF. Here the CDR3 DNA reads TGTGCCAGCAGTTACGAAGGGGGCCTCAATCAGCCCCAGCATTTT.

The chain combines TRBV12-5 with TRBJ2-1, with TRBD2 as a possible D gene (6 bases). Germline V gene data show CDR1 as LGHNT and CDR2 as FRNRAP. V lost 3 bases, J lost 7 bases, and 16 bases lay in between. The CDR3 has 15 amino acids. The CDR3 nucleotides read TGTGCTAGTGGTTTTTCCACTGGGACTGGGAATGAGCAGTTCTTC. Encoded protein: CASGFSTGTGNEQFF.

V is TRBV24-1 and J is TRBJ2-2, with TRBD1 matching 9 bases. Germline V gene data show CDR1 as KGHDR and CDR2 as SFDVKD. The V segment lost 4 bases and the J segment 1 base; nucleotides outside the gene matches: 6. CDR3 size: 17 residues. CDR3 in DNA: TGTGCCACCAGTGACCCGCAGGGACAGGGGAACACCGGGGAGCTGTTTTTT. Amino acids: CATSDPQGQGNTGELFF.

The chain couples TRBV28 to TRBJ1-1, with D perhaps TRBD1 (5 bases). V was clipped by 7 bases and J by 1 base, with 13 bases between them. CDR3 length: 14 residues. Germline V CDR1 and CDR2: MDHEN, SYDVKM. CDR3 sequence reads: CASTRDLGNTEAFF. The DNA for the CDR3 is TGTGCCAGCACCAGGGATCTTGGGAACACTGAAGCTTTCTTT.

V and J are TRBV18 and TRBJ2-7; the match to TRBD2 covers 10 bases. The CDR3 length is 15 residues. Trimming removed 2 bases from V and 3 bases from J; junction bases left unmatched: 4. Germline V gene lookup returns CDR1 KGHSH and CDR2 LQKENI. The CDR3 region has the DNA TGTGCCAGCTCACCAGCTAGCGGGAGAGGCTACGAGCAGTACTTC. It yields the protein CASSPASGRGYEQYF. Drawing the rest from reference TRBV18 and TRBJ2-7, the complete variable domain is NAGVMQNPRHLVRRRGQEARLRCSPMKGHSHVYWYRQLPEEGLKFMVYLQKENIIDESGMPKERFSAEFPKEGPSILRIQQVVRGDSAAYFCASSPASGRGYEQYFGPGTRLTVT.

CDR3 nucleotides: TGCGCCAGCAGGGTCGGACAGCTTTTAGACACTGAAGCTTTCTTT. Translation: CASRVGQLLDTEAFF. The chain has TRBV5-1 and TRBJ1-1; the D gene is possibly TRBD1 (6 bases). The CDR3 is 15 amino acids. The V and J ends lost 5 bases and 3 bases respectively, with 17 bases between them. Germline loops: CDR1 SGHRS, CDR2 YFSETQ.

On this clone: One junction end disagrees with the germline gene, perhaps due to a read error. Other DNA sequences from this sample encode an identical CDR3 as well. V and J are TRBV19 and TRBJ1-1; 12 bases align to TRBD1. CDR1 is LNHDA, CDR2 SQIVND, per germline (reference sequence). CDR3 size: 15 residues. CDR3 sequence reads: CASSIAGTGGTEAFF. CDR3 DNA sequence: TGTGCCAGTAGTATTGCCGGGACAGGGGGCACTGAAGCTTTTTTT.

CDR3: CASSQTIGTGVYNSPLHF. Written as DNA, the CDR3 is TGTGCCAGCAGCCAAACAATCGGGACAGGTGTATATAATTCACCCCTCCACTTT. V usage is TRBV4-2 and J usage is TRBJ1-6, with 8 nucleotides matching TRBD1. The germline V gene encodes CDR1 LGHNA and CDR2 YNFKEQ. V dropped 2 bases and J dropped 4; count of bases not matched to a gene: 10. The CDR3 loop spans 18 amino acids.

The chain links TRBV18 to TRBJ2-7; a weak D match, TRBD1 (5 bases). The length of the CDR3 is 16 residues. Germline CDR1 KGHSH, CDR2 LQKENI. V lost 3 bases, J lost 1 base, and 16 bases lay in between. CDR3 coding DNA: TGTGCCAGCTCACCCCGAATGGACAAGCTTTCCTACGAGCAGTACTTC. It translates to CASSPRMDKLSYEQYF. The complete variable domain, with remaining parts taken from reference TRBV18 and TRBJ2-7, reads NAGVMQNPRHLVRRRGQEARLRCSPMKGHSHVYWYRQLPEEGLKFMVYLQKENIIDESGMPKERFSAEFPKEGPSILRIQQVVRGDSAAYFCASSPRMDKLSYEQYFGPGTRLTVT.

The CDR3 DNA reads TGTGCCAGCAGCGACAACAGGGGAGGAAACACCATATATTTT. Translated, it gives CASSDNRGGNTIYF. The chain employs TRBV9 and TRBJ1-3; TRBD1 matches at 7 bases. The CDR3 has 14 residues. The germline CDR1 and CDR2 sequences are SGDLS and YYNGEE. Trimming at V came to 3 bases and at J to 4 bases, leaving 4 bases not matched to a gene.

The gene calls are TRBV28 and TRBJ2-1, with 11 bases matching TRBD1. The germline CDR1 and CDR2 sequences are MDHEN and SYDVKM. The ends lost 4 bases at V and 4 bases at J; junction bases unmatched: 3. The CDR3 extends over 15 amino acids. CDR3: CASSWDRGNYNEQFF. CDR3 nucleotides: TGTGCCAGCAGTTGGGACAGGGGGAATTACAATGAGCAGTTCTTC.

There are a few counts of this clone. This rearrangement joins TRBV5-1 to TRBJ2-1; 7 bases align to TRBD2. There are 14 residues in the CDR3. Germline loops: CDR1 SGHRS, CDR2 YFSETQ. The V gene end was trimmed by 0 bases and the J gene end by 6 bases; junction bases not matched to a gene: 3. The CDR3 DNA reads TGCGCCAGCAGCTTGGGCGGGAGTAGCAATGAGCAGTTCTTC. It yields the protein CASSLGGSSNEQFF.

The chain employs TRBV27 and TRBJ1-1; 9 bases agree with TRBD1. CDR1 and CDR2 from the germline V gene are MNHEY and SMNVEV (reference sequence). This CDR3 is built from 16 residues. V trimming: 1 base; J trimming: 6 bases; junction bases outside the gene matches: 9. CDR3 in amino acids: CASSLYRGQGSPEAFF. CDR3 DNA: TGTGCCAGCAGTTTATACCGGGGACAGGGTAGCCCTGAAGCTTTCTTT.